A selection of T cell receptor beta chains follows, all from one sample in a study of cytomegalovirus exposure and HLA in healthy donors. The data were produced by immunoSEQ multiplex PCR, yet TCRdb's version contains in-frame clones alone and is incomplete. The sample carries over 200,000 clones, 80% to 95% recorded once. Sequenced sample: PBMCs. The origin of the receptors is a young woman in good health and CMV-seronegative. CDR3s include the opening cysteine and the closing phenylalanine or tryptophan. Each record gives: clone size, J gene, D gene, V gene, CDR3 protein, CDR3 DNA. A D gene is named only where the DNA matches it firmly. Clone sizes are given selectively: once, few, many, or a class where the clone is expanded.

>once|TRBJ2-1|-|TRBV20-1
CSAPAYNEQFF
TGCAGTGCTCCGGCCTACAATGAGCAGTTCTTC
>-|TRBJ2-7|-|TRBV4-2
CASSQETGPTYEQYF
TGTGCCAGCAGCCAAGAAACAGGGCCCACCTACGAGCAGTACTTC
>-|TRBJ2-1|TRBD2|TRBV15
CATSRGAAGVHNEQFF
TGTGCCACCAGCAGAGGCGCAGCGGGAGTTCACAATGAGCAGTTCTTC
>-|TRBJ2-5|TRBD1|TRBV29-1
CSVAGQGAAEGETQYF
TGCAGCGTTGCGGGACAGGGGGCTGCAGAAGGGGAGACCCAGTACTTC
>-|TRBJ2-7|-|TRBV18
CASSSSYEQYF
TGTGCCAGCTCAAGCTCCTACGAGCAGTACTTC
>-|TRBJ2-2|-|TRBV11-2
CASSSHGKPNTGELFF
TGTGCCAGCAGCTCCCATGGGAAACCGAACACCGGGGAGCTGTTTTTT
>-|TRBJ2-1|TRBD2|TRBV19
CASSIVRAGGPNQQFF
TGTGCCAGTAGTATAGTAAGAGCGGGAGGGCCCAATCAGCAGTTCTTC
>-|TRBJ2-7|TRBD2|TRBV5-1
CASSPGTSGSRSYEQYF
TGCGCCAGCAGCCCCGGGACTAGCGGGAGTCGGTCCTACGAGCAGTACTTC
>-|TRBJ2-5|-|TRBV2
CASRLVQETQYF
TGTGCCAGTCGACTAGTACAAGAGACCCAGTACTTC
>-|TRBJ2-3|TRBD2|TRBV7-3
CASSSRDYTDTQYF
TGTGCCAGCAGCTCCCGGGACTACACAGATACGCAGTATTTT
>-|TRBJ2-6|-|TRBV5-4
CASSLSGANVLTF
TGTGCCAGCAGCTTGTCTGGGGCCAACGTCCTGACTTTC
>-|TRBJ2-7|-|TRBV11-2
CASSLDWLELYF
TGTGCCAGCAGCTTAGATTGGCTAGAACTGTACTTC
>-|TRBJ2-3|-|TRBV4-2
CATRSSTGEPDTQYF
TGTGCCACCCGTTCATCAACGGGAGAACCTGATACGCAGTATTTT
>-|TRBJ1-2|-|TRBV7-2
CASSLGGVTRDGYTF
TGTGCCAGCAGCTTAGGCGGGGTCACTCGAGATGGCTACACCTTC
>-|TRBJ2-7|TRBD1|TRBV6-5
CASSYTGAYEQYF
TGTGCCAGCAGTTACACAGGGGCCTACGAGCAGTACTTC
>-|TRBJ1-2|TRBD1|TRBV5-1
CASSPGQYNYGYTF
TGCGCCAGTTCGCCGGGACAGTATAACTATGGCTACACCTTC
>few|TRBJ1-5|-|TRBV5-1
CASSLAPASNQPQHF
TGCGCCAGCAGCTTGGCCCCAGCTAGCAATCAGCCCCAGCATTTT
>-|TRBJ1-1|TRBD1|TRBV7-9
CASSFGTGNTEAFF
TGTGCCAGCAGCTTTGGGACAGGGAACACTGAAGCTTTCTTT
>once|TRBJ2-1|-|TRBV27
CASSRTRGSDEQFF
TGTGCCAGCAGTCGGACCCGGGGTAGCGATGAGCAGTTCTTC
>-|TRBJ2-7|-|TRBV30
CAWSVRAGKPYEQYF
TGTGCCTGGAGTGTACGGGCAGGAAAACCCTACGAGCAGTACTTC
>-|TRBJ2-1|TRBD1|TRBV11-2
CASSHGQGWEQFF
TGTGCCAGCAGCCACGGACAGGGATGGGAGCAGTTCTTC
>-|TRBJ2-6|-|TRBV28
CASSPRYEQASGANVLTF
TGTGCCAGCAGTCCCCGATATGAACAAGCGTCAGGGGCCAACGTCCTGACTTTC
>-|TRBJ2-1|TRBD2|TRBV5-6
CASSPGTSGSAEQFF
TGTGCCAGCAGCCCAGGGACTAGCGGGAGTGCCGAGCAGTTCTTC
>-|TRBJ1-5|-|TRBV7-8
CASSPYATGPLGNQPQHF
TGTGCCAGCAGCCCCTACGCGACTGGACCCCTGGGCAATCAGCCCCAGCATTTT
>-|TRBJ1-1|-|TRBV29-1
CSVEPTGVNTEAFF
TGCAGCGTCGAACCGACAGGAGTGAACACTGAAGCTTTCTTT
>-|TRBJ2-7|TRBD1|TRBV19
CASRQGQGYEQYF
TGTGCCAGCCGTCAGGGACAGGGTTACGAGCAGTACTTC
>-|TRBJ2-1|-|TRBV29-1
CSVGSSGLYNEQFF
TGCAGCGTTGGGTCCAGCGGGCTGTACAATGAGCAGTTCTTC
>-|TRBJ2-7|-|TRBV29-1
CSVEGVMTAGGYEQYF
TGCAGCGTTGAAGGGGTGATGACTGCAGGGGGGTACGAGCAGTACTTC
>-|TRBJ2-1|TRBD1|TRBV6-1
CASREPGQGPYNEQFF
TGTGCCAGCAGGGAACCGGGACAGGGACCCTACAATGAGCAGTTCTTC
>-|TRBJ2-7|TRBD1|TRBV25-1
CASSVTGDPQQYF
TGTGCCAGCAGTGTAACAGGGGACCCGCAGCAGTACTTC
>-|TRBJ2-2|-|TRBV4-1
CASSQILTGELFF
TGCGCCAGCAGCCAAATATTAACCGGGGAGCTGTTTTTT
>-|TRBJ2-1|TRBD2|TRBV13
CASSPPGLAGVEQFF
TGTGCCAGCAGCCCCCCGGGACTAGCGGGAGTAGAGCAGTTCTTC
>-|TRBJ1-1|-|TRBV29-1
CSVDKGNTEAFF
TGCAGCGTTGATAAAGGGAACACTGAAGCTTTCTTT
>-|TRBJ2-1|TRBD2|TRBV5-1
CASSKGLAGGFAYNEQFF
TGCGCCAGCAGCAAGGGACTAGCGGGAGGGTTCGCTTACAATGAGCAGTTCTTC
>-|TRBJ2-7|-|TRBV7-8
CASSLGDYEQYF
TGTGCCAGCAGCTTAGGGGACTACGAGCAGTACTTC
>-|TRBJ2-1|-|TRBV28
CASSSVSSGPLHEQFF
TGTGCCAGCAGTTCCGTTTCCAGCGGGCCCCTCCACGAGCAGTTCTTC
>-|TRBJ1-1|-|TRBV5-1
CASSLDSVNTEAFF
TGCGCCAGCAGCTTGGACAGCGTGAACACTGAAGCTTTCTTT
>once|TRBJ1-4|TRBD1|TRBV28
CASRSTGTGDEKLFF
TGTGCCAGCAGATCGACCGGGACAGGGGACGAAAAACTGTTTTTT